This T cell receptor (beta chain) stems from a study of technical replicates of blood from a handful of donors. V was pared by 3 bases and J by 5 bases, with 3 bases of the junction left unmatched. Germline V gives CDR1 SGHRS, CDR2 YFSETQ. The CDR3 spans 14 residues. Some clones are missing from TCRdb's copy, which holds only in-frame ones; the method was immunoSEQ multiplex PCR. This sample has about 81,000 clones, with 96% found just once. Material for sequencing was T cells isolated from PBMCs. The chain uses TRBV5-1 and TRBJ2-1; 9 nucleotides line up with TRBD2. The TCR originated in a human donor in good health. CDR3 DNA sequence: TGCGCCAGCAGCTCGAGCGGGAGGCACAATGAGCAGTTCTTC. This gives the protein CASSSSGRHNEQFF.